This TCR beta chain appears in the sequencing data of a study of tumor-infiltrating lymphocytes in primary liver carcinoma. The germline CDR1 and CDR2 sequences are SGHAT and FQDESV (reference sequence). V was clipped by 5 bases and J by 15 bases; unmatched bases: 21. This CDR3 has 16 amino acids. TCR beta cDNA was prepared out of roughly 0.45 ug total RNA by means of a constant-region primer. Employing slightly modified ARM-PCR, three nested multiplex PCR rounds were run, and these gave rise to the TCR beta libraries. The study ran its first two PCR rounds for around 10 cycles each, using TRBV1-TRBV30 forward primers and a C-beta reverse primer. TCRdb itself ran the multiplex PCR reads through MiXCR, one entry per CDR3 protein. The sample carries roughly 24,000 distinct CDR3 sequences, 70% to 80% recorded once. Regarding this clonotype: The target antigen is unknown.

Co-extraction of RNA and DNA was performed on about 19-33 mg of unsorted bulk tissue. These patients lived with chronic HBV infection and had never been treated. Whole-study findings and limits: Just about 7.5-24% of leading clones were found in every one of five regions. Less overlap was seen in tumor-adjacent and tumor-blood pairs than in tumor region pairs.

The TCR was taken from a young woman with primary liver carcinoma and hepatitis B virus infection. The sequenced material came from liver tumor tissue from sampling region 5. Regarding subset: tumor region T5, tumor centre. The gene calls are TRBV11-1 and TRBJ2-2; 7 bases are shared with TRBD2. The CDR3: CASSRVMAGVSRQMFF. The DNA for the CDR3 is TGTGCCAGCAGCAGGGTTATGGCGGGAGTGTCCCGGCAGATGTTTTTT.